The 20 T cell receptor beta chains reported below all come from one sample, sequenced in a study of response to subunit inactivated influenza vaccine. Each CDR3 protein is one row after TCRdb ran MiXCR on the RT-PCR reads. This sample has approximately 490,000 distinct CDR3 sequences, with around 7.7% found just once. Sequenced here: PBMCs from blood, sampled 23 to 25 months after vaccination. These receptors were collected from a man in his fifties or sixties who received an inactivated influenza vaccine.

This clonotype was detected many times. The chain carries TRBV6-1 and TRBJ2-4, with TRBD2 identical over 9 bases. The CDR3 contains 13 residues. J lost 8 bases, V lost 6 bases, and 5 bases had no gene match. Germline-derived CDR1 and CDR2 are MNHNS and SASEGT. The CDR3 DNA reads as TGTGCCAGCAGCCATAGCGGGAGCGACATTCAGTACTTC. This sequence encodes CASSHSGSDIQYF.

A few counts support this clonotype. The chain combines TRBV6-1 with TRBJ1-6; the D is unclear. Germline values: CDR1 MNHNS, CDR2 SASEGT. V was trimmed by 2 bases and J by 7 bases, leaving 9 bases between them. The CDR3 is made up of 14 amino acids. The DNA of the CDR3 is TGTGCCAGCAGTGAACGAGCAGGCAATTCACCCCTCCACTTT. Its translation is CASSERAGNSPLHF.

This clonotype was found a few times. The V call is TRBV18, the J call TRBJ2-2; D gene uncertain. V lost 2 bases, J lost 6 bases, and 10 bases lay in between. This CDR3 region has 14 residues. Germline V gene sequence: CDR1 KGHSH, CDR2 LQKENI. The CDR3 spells CASSPAGFAGELFF. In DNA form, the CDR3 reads TGTGCCAGCTCACCAGCCGGTTTCGCCGGGGAGCTGTTTTTT.

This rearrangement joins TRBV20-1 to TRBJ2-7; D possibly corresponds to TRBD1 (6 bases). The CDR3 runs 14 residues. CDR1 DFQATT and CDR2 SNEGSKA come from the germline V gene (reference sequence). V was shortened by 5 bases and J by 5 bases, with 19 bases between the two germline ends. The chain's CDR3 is CSAFQPGHRNEQYF. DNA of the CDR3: TGCAGTGCTTTCCAACCGGGACATAGAAACGAGCAGTACTTC.

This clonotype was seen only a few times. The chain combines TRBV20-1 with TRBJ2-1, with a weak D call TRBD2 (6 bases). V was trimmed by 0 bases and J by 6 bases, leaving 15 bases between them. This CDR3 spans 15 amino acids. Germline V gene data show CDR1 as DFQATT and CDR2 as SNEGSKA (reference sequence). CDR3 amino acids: CSARDRAGLANEQFF. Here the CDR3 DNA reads TGCAGTGCTAGAGACCGAGCGGGCCTTGCCAATGAGCAGTTCTTC.

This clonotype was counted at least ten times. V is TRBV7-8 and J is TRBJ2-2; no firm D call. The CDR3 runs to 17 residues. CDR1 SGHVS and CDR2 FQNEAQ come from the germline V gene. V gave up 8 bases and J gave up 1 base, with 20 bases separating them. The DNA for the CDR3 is TGTGCCAGCCCCTCGGGCATCTTGACGGAGAACACCGGGGAGCTGTTTTTT. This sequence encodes CASPSGILTENTGELFF.

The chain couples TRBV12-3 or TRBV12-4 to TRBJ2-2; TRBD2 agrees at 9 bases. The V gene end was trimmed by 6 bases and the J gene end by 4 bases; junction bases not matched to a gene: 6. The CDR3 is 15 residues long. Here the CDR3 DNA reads TGTGCCAGCAGCGCGGGAGGGCCGGGCACCGGGGAGCTGTTTTTT. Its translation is CASSAGGPGTGELFF.

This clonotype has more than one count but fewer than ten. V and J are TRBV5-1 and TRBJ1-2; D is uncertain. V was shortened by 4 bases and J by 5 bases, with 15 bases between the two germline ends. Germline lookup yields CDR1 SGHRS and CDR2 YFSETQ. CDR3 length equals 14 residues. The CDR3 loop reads CASSIGEAVYGYTF. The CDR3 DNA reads TGCGCCAGCAGCATCGGAGAAGCGGTTTATGGCTACACCTTC.

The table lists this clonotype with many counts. The CDR3 sequence: CASSQGAGGYTSNEQFF. The CDR3 DNA reads as TGCGCCAGCAGCCAAGGAGCGGGGGGGTATACTTCCAATGAGCAGTTCTTC. This rearrangement joins TRBV4-1 to TRBJ2-1, with 10 bases aligning to TRBD2. The CDR3 sequence is 17 residues long. V lost 1 base and J lost 6; bases outside the gene matches: 9. Per the germline V gene, CDR1 is MGHRA and CDR2 is YSYEKL.

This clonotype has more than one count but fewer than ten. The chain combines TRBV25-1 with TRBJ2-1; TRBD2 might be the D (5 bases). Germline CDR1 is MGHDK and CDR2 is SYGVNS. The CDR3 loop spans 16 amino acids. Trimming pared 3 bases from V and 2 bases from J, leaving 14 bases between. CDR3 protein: CASSDNRGSAYNEQFF. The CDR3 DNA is TGTGCCAGCAGTGATAATCGGGGTAGCGCCTACAATGAGCAGTTCTTC. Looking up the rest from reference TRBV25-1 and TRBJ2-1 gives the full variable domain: EADIYQTPRYLVIGTGKKITLECSQTMGHDKMYWYQQDPGMELHLIHYSYGVNSTEKGDLSSESTVSRIRTEHFPLTLESARPSHTSQYLCASSDNRGSAYNEQFFGPGTRLTVL.

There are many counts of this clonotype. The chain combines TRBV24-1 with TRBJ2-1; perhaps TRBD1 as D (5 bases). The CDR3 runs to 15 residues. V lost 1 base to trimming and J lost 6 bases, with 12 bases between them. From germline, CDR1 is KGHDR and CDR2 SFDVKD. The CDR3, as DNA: TGTGCCACCAGTGATTTAAACAGGAGTCCCAATGAGCAGTTCTTC. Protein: CATSDLNRSPNEQFF.

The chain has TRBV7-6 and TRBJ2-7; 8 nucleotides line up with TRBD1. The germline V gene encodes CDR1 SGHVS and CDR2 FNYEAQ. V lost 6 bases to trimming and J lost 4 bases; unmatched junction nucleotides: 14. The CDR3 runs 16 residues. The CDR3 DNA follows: TGTGCCAGCAGTTTAAATCCGGGACAGGCTTTATACGAGCAGTACTTC. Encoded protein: CASSLNPGQALYEQYF.

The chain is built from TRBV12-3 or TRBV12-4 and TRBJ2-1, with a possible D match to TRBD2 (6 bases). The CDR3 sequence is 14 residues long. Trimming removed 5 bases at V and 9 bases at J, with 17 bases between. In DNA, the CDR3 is TGTGCCAGCAGTCCGACGACTAGTGCCACTGAGCAGTTCTTC. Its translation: CASSPTTSATEQFF.

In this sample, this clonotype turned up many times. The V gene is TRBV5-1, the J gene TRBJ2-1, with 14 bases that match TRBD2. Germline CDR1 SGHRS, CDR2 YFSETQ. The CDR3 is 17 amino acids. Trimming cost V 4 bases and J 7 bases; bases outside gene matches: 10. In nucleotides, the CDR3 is TGCGCCAGCAGCCTGATGACTAGCGGGAGGGCCTTGAATGAGCAGTTCTTC. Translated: CASSLMTSGRALNEQFF.

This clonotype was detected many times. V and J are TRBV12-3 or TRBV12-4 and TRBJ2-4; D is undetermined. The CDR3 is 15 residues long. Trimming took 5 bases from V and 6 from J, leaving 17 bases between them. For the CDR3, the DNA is TGTGCCAGCAGTCCAAGCCGCGGTTGGGGAAACATTCAGTACTTC. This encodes CASSPSRGWGNIQYF.

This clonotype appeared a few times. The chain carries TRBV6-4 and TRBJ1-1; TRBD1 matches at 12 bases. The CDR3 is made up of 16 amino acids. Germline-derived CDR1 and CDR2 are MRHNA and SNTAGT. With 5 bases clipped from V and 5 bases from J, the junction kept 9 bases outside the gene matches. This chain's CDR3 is CASSPGTGGQWTEAFF. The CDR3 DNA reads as TGTGCCAGCAGTCCCGGGACAGGGGGCCAATGGACTGAAGCTTTCTTT.

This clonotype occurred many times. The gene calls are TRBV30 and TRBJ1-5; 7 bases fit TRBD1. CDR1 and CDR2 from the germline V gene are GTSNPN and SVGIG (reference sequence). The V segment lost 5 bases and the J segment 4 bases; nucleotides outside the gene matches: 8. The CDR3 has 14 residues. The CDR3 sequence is CAWDAGQPNQPQHF. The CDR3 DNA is TGTGCCTGGGACGCGGGACAGCCAAATCAGCCCCAGCATTTT.

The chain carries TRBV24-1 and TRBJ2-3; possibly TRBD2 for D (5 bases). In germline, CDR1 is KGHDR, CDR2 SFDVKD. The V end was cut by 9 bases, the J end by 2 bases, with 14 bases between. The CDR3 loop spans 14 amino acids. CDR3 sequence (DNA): TGTGCCACCGGTTTTGGGAGCGCCACAGATACGCAGTATTTT. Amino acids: CATGFGSATDTQYF.

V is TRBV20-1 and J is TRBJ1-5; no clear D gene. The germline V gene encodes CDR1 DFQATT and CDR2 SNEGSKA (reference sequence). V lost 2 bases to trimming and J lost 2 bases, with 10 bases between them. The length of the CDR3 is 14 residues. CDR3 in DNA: TGCAGTGCTAGAAAAGGGTTCGGCAATCAGCCCCAGCATTTT. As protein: CSARKGFGNQPQHF.

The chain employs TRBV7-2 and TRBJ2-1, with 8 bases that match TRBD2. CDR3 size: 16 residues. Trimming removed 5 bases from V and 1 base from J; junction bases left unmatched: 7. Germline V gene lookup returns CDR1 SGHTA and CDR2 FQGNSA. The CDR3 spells CASSVGGGGSYNEQFF. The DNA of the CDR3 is TGTGCCAGCAGCGTCGGGGGGGGCGGTTCCTACAATGAGCAGTTCTTC.